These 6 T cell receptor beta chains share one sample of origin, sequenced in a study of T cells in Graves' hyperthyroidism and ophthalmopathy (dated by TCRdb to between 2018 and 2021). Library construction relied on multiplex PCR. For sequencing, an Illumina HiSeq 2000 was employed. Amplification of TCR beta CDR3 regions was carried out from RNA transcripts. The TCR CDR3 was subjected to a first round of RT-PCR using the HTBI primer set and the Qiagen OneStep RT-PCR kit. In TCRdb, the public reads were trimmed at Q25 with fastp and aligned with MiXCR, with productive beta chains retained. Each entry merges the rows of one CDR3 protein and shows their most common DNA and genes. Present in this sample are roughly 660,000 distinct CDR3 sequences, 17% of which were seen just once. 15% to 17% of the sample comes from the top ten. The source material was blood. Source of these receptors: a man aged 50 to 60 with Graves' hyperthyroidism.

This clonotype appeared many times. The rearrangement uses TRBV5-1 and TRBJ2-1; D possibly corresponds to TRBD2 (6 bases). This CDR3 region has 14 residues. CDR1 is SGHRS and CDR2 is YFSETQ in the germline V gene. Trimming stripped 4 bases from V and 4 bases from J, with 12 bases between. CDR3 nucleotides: TGCGCCAGCAGCCAGGGACTCCCGTACAATGAGCAGTTCTTC. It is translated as CASSQGLPYNEQFF. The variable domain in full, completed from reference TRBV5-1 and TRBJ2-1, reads KAGVTQTPRYLIKTRGQQVTLSCSPISGHRSVSWYQQTPGQGLQFLFEYFSETQRNKGNFPGRFSGRQFSNSRSEMNVSTLELGDSALYLCASSQGLPYNEQFFGPGTRLTVL.

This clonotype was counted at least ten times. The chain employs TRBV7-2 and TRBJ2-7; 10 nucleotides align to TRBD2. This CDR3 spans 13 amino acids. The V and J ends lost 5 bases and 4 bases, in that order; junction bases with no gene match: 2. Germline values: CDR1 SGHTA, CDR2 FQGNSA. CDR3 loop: CASSLSGRYEQYF. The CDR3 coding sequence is TGTGCCAGCAGCCTTAGCGGGAGGTACGAGCAGTACTTC. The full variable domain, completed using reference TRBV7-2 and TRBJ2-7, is GAGVSQSPSNKVTEKGKDVELRCDPISGHTALYWYRQSLGQGLEFLIYFQGNSAPDKSGLPSDRFSAERTGGSVSTLTIQRTQQEDSAVYLCASSLSGRYEQYFGPGTRLTVT.

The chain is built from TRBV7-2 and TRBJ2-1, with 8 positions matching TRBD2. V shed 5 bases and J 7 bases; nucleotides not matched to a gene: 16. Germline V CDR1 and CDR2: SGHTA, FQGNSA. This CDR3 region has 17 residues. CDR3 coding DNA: TGTGCCAGCAGCCCCGACCCTGGCGGGAGGCGTGATAATGAGCAGTTCTTC. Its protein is CASSPDPGGRRDNEQFF.

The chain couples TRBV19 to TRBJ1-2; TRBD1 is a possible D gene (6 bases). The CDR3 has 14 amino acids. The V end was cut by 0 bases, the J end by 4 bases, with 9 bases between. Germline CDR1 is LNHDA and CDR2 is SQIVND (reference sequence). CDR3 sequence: CASSIDRQVYGYTF. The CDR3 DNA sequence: TGTGCCAGTAGTATAGACCGACAGGTCTATGGCTACACCTTC.

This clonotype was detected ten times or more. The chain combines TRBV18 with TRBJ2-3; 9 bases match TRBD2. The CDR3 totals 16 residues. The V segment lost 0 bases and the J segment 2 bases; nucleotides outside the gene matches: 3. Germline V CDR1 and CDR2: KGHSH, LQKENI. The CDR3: CASSPPIAGDTDTQYF. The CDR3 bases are TGTGCCAGCTCACCACCTATAGCGGGAGACACAGATACGCAGTATTTT.

The CDR3 sequence is CASSMEVKSTDTQYF. The CDR3 DNA sequence: TGTGCCAGTAGTATGGAGGTGAAGAGCACAGATACGCAGTATTTT. V gene TRBV19 combines with J gene TRBJ2-3; the D gene is possibly TRBD2 (5 bases). The germline CDR1 and CDR2 sequences are LNHDA and SQIVND (reference sequence). Trimming removed 3 bases at V and 0 bases at J, with 10 bases between. CDR3 length: 15 amino acids.